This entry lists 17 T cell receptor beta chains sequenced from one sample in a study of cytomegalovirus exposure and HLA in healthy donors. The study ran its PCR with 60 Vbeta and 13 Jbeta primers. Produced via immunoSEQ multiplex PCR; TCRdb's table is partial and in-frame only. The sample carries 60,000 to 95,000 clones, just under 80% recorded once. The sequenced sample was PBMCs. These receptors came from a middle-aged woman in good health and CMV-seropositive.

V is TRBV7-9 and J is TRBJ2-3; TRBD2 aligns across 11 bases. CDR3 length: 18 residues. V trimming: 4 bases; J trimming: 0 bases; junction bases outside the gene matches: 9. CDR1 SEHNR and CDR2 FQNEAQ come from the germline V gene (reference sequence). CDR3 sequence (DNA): TGTGCCAGCAGCTCCGGGACTAGCGGCCTTCCTAGCACAGATACGCAGTATTTT. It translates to CASSSGTSGLPSTDTQYF. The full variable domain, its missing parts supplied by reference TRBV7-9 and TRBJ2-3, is DTGVSQNPRHKITKRGQNVTFRCDPISEHNRLYWYRQTLGQGPEFLTYFQNEAQLEKSRLLSDRFSAERPKGSFSTLEIQRTEQGDSAMYLCASSSGTSGLPSTDTQYFGPGTRLTVL.

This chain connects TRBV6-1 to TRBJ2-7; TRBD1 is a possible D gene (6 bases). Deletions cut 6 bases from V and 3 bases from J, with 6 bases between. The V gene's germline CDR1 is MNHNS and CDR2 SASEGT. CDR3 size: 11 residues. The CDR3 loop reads CASRDSYEQYF. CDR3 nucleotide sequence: TGTGCCAGCAGGGACAGCTACGAGCAGTACTTC.

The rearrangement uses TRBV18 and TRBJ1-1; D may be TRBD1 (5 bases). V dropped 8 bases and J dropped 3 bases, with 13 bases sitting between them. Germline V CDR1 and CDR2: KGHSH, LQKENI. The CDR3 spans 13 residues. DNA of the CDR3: TGTGCCAGCCAACCCGGAGGGGACACTGAAGCTTTCTTT. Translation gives CASQPGGDTEAFF.

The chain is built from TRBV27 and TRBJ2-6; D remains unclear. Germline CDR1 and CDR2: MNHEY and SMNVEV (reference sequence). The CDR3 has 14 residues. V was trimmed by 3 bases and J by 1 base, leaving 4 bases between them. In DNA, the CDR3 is TGTGCCAGCAGTTTGTATTCTGGGGCCAACGTCCTGACTTTC. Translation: CASSLYSGANVLTF. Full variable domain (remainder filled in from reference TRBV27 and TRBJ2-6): EAQVTQNPRYLITVTGKKLTVTCSQNMNHEYMSWYRQDPGLGLRQIYYSMNVEVTDKGDVPEGYKVSRKEKRNFPLILESPSPNQTSLYFCASSLYSGANVLTFGAGSRLTVL.

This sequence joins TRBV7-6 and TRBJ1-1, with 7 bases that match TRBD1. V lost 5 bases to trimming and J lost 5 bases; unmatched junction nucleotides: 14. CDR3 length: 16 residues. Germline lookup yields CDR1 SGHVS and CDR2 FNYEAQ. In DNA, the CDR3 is TGTGCCAGCAGCCCCCAATACAGGGGCCCGGGGACTGAAGCTTTCTTT. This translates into CASSPQYRGPGTEAFF.

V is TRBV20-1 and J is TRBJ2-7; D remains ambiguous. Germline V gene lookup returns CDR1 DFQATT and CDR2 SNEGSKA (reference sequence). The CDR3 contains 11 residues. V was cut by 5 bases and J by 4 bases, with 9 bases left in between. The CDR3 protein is CSAPLFYEQYF. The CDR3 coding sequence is TGCAGTGCTCCGTTGTTTTACGAGCAGTACTTC.

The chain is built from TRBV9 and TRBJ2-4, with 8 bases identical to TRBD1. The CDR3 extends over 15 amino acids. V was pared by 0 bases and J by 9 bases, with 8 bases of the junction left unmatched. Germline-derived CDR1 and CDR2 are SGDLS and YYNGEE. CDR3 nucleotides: TGTGCCAGCAGCGTAGGTCTGGGACAGGTTCTCATTCAGTACTTC. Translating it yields CASSVGLGQVLIQYF.

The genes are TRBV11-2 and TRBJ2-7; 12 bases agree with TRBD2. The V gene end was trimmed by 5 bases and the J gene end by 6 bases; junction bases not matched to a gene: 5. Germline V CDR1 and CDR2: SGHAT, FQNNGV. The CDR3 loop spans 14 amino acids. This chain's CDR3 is CASSVMTSGSEQYF. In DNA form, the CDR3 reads TGTGCCAGCAGCGTCATGACTAGCGGGAGCGAGCAGTACTTC.

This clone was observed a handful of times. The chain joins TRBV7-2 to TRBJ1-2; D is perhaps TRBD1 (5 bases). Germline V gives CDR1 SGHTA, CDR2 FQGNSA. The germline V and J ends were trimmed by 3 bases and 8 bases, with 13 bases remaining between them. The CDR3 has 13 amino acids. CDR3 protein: CASSFTGEEGYTF. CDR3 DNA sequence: TGTGCCAGCAGCTTTACAGGAGAGGAAGGCTACACCTTC.

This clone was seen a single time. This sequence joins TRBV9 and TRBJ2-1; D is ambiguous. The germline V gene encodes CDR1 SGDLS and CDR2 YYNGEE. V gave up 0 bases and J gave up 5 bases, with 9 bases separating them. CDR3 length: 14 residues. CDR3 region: CASSVGAVNNEQFF. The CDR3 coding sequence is TGTGCCAGCAGCGTAGGGGCAGTAAACAATGAGCAGTTCTTC.

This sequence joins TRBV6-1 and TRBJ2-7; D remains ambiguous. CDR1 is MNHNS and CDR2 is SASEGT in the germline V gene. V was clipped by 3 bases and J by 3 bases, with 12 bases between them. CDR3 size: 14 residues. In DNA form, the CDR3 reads TGTGCCAGCAGTGAGGCTCGGAGCATCTACGAGCAGTACTTC. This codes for CASSEARSIYEQYF.

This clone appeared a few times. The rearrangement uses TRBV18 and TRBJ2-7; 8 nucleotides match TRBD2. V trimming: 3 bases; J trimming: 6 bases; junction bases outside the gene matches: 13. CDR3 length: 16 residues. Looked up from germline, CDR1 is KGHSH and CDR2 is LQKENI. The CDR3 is CASSPPSGGGKFEQYF. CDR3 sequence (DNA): TGTGCCAGCTCACCCCCCTCGGGGGGGGGTAAGTTCGAGCAGTACTTC.

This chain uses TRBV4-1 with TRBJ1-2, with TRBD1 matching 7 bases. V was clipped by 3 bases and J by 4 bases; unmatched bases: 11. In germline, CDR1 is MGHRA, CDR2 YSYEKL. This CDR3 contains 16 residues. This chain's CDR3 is CASSHGGRGRSYGYTF. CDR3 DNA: TGCGCCAGCAGCCACGGGGGAAGGGGGCGGTCCTATGGCTACACCTTC.

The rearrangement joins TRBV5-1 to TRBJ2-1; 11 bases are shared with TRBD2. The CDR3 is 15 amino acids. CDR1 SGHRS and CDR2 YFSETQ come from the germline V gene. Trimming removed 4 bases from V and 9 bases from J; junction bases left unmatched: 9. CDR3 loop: CASSATSGVGSEQFF. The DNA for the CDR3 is TGCGCCAGCAGCGCGACTAGCGGGGTGGGTAGTGAGCAGTTCTTC.

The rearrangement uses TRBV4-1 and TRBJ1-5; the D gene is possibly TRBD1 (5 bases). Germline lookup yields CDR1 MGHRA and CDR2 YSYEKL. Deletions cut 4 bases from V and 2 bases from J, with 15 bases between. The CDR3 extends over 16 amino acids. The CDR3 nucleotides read TGCGCCAGCAGCCCAGACCGTAGGGGTGGCAATCAGCCCCAGCATTTT. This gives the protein CASSPDRRGGNQPQHF.

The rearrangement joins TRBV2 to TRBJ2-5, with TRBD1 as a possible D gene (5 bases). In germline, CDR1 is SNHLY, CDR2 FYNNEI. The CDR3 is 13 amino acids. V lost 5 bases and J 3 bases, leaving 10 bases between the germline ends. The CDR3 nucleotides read TGTGCCAGCAGTCAGGGTTTGGAAGAGACCCAGTACTTC. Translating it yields CASSQGLEETQYF.

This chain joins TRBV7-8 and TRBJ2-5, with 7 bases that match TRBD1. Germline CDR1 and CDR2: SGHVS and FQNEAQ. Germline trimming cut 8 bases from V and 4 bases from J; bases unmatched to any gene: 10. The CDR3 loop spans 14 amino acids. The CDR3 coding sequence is TGTGCCAGCCGGGACAGAAGACCCTTAGAGACCCAGTACTTC. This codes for CASRDRRPLETQYF.